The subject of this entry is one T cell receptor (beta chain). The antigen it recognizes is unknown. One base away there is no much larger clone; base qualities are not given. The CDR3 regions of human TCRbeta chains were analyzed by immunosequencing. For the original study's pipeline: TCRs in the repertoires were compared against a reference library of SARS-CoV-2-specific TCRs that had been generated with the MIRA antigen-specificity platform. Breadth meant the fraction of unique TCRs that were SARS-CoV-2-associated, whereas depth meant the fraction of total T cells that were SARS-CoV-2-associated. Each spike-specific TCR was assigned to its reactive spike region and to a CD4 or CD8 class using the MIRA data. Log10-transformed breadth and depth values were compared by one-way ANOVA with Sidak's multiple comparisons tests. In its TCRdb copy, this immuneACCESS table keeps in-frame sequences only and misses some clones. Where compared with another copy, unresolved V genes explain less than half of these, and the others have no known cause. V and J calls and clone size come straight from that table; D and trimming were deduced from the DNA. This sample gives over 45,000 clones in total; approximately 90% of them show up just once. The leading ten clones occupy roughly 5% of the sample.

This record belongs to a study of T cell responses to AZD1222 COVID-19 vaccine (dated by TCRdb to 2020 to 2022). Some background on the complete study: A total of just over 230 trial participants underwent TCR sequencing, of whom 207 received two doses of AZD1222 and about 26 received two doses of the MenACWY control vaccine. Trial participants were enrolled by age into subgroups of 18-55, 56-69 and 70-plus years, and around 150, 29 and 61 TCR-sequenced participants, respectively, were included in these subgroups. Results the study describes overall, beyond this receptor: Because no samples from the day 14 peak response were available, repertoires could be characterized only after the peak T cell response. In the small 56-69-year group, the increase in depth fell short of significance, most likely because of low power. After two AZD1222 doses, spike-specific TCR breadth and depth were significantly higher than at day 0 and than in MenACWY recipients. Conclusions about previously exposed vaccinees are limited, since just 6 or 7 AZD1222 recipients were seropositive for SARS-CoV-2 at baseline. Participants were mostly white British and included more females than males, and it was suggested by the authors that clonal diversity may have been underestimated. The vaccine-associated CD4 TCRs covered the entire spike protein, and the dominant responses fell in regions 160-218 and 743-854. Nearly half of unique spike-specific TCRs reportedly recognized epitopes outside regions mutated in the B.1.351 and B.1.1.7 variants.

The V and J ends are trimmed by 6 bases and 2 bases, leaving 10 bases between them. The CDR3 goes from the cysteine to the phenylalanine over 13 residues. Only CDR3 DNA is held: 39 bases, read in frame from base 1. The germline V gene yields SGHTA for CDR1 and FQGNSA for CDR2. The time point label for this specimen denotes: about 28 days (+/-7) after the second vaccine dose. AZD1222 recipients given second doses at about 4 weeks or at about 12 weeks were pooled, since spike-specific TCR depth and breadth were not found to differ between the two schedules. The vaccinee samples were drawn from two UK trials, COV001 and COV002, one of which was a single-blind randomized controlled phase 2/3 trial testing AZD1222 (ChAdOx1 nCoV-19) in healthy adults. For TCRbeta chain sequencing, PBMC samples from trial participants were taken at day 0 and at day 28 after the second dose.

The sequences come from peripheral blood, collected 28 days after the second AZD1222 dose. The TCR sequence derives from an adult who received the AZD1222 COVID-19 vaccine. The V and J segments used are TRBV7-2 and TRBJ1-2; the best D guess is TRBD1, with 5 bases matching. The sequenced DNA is TGTGCCAGCAGTCGAGGGACGAACTATGGCTACACCTTC. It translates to CASSRGTNYGYTF.